The clone carrying this T cell receptor (beta chain) was observed a few times. Its specificity is unknown. This sample was included in a study of CD8 T cells in ankylosing spondylitis. This CDR3 contains 14 residues. CDR1 is SGHNT, CDR2 YYREEE, per germline (reference sequence). V shed 5 bases, J shed 9 bases, and the junction held 7 bases outside the gene matches. 5'-RACE, quantitative and with molecular barcodes, yielded the TCR beta libraries. One entry per CDR3 protein, called by TCRdb with MiXCR from the 5' RACE reads. This table holds about 440,000 distinct CDR3 sequences, roughly a sixth found once. Study findings and constraints: Blood from ankylosing spondylitis patients appeared to carry a characteristic roughly eight-variant TCR beta motif. Some of these motif variants have turned up before, in reports on reactive arthritis synovial fluid and blood. It was reported that disease-linked clones were significantly enriched in matched ankylosing spondylitis synovial fluid. Within peripheral blood, clones linked to disease were CD8+ and relatively rare.

This TCR derives from a male donor with ankylosing spondylitis. The sequenced material came from blood, either unsorted or a sorted T cell fraction (not recorded which). This sequence joins TRBV5-4 and TRBJ1-6, with 8 bases identical to TRBD1. The CDR3 DNA reads as TGTGCCAGCAGGCGGACAGGGATAGGTTCACCCCTCCACTTT. This sequence encodes CASRRTGIGSPLHF.